The source of this T cell receptor (beta chain) is a study of T cell responses to AZD1222 COVID-19 vaccine. General study findings and limits: Unmutated variant regions reportedly attract nearly half of all spike-specific TCRs.

The CDR3 has 15 residues. V was clipped by 0 bases and J by 4 bases, with 10 bases between them. Germline lookup yields CDR1 LNHNV and CDR2 YYDKDF (reference sequence). As concerns this clone: Its matching antigen is unknown.

Only in-frame clones appear in the TCRdb table, and some are missing; sequencing was by immunoSEQ multiplex PCR. In the table there are about 93,000 clones, about 86% of which are singletons. The sequenced sample was peripheral blood, obtained on day 0 of AZD1222 vaccination. This TCR was sampled from an adult in good health. The genes are TRBV15 and TRBJ1-5; the D gene is possibly TRBD1 (6 bases). CDR3 coding DNA: TGTGCCACCAGCAGAGAAGGTACAGGGAATCAGCCCCAGCATTTT. Translating it yields CATSREGTGNQPQHF.